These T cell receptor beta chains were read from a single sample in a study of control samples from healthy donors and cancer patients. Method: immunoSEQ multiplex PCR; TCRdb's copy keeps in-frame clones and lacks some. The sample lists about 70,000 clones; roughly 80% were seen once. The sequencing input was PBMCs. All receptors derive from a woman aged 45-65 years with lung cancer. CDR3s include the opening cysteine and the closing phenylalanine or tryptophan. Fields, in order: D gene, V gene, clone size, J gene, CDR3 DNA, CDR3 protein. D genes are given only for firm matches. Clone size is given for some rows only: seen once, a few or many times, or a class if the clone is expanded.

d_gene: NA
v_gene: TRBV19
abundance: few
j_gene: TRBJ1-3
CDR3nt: TGTGCTTCAGGGGTGGGGAGCACTGGAAACACCATATATTTT
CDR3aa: CASGVGSTGNTIYF

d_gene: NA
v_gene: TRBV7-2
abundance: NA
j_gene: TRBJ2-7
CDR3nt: TGTGCCAGCAGCTTAGAGCACAATAGAGCCTACGAGCAGTACTTC
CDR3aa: CASSLEHNRAYEQYF

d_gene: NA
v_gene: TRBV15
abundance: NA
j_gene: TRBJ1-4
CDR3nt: TGTGCCACCAGCATGGGATTCGGTGGTGAAAAACTGTTTTTT
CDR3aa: CATSMGFGGEKLFF

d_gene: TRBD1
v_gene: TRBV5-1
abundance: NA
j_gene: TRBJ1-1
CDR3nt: TGCGCCAGCAGCCCGGGACAGGGCGCAGTGAGGAACACTGAAGCTTTCTTT
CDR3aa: CASSPGQGAVRNTEAFF

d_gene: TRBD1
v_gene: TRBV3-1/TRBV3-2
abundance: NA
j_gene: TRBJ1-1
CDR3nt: TGTGCCAGCAGCCAGCGGACAGGGAACACTGAAGCTTTCTTT
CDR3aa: CASSQRTGNTEAFF

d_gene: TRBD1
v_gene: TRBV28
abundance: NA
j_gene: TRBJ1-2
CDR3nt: TGTGCCAGCAGTCCGACAGGGGGCTATGGCTACACCTTC
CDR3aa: CASSPTGGYGYTF

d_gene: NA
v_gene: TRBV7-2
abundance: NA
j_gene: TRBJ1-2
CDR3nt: TGTGCCAGCAGCTTAGTCCGCAAGGACTTCTATGGCTACACCTTC
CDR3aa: CASSLVRKDFYGYTF

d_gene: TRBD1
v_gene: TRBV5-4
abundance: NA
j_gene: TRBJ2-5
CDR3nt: TGTGCCAGCAGCTCCCAGGGGGAAGAGACCCAGTACTTC
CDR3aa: CASSSQGEETQYF

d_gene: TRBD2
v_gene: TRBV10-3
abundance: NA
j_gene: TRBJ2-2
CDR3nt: TGTGCCATCAGGCCTAGCGGGGGAGTGAACACCGGGGAGCTGTTTTTT
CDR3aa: CAIRPSGGVNTGELFF

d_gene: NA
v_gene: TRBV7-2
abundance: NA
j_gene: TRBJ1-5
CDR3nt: TGTGCCAGCAGCTTGGGGTGGGCCCGTGATCAGCCCCAGCATTTT
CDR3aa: CASSLGWARDQPQHF

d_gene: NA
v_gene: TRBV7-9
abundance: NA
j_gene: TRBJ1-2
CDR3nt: TGTGCCAGCAGCCCCCGCCGGGGTCAGATAACCGTCTATGGCTACACCTTC
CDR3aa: CASSPRRGQITVYGYTF

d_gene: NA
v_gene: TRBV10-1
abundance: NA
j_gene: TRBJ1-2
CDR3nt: TGCGCCAGCAGTGACGACCAAAACTATGGCTACACCTTC
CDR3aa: CASSDDQNYGYTF

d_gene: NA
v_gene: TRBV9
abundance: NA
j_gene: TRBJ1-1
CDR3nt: TGTGCCAGCAGCGTCCGACAAGTAGGTCAAGCTTTCTTT
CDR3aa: CASSVRQVGQAFF

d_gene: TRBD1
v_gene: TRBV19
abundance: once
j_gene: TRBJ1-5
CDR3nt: TGTGCCAGTAATACGGACAGGGGGTTCAATCAGCCCCAGCATTTT
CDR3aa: CASNTDRGFNQPQHF

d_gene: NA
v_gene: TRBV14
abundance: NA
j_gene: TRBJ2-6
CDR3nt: TGTGCCAGCAGCCCCAGAAGGGCCGGGGTTGGGGCCAACGTCCTGACTTTC
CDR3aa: CASSPRRAGVGANVLTF

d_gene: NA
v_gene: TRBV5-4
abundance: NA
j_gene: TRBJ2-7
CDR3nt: TGTGCCAGCAGCTTGGGAGAGGCCTACGAGCAGTACTTC
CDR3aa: CASSLGEAYEQYF

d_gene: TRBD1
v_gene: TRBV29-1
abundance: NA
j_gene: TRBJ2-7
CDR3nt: TGCAGCGCAACGACAGGGGGAGACTACGAGCAGTACTTC
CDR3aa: CSATTGGDYEQYF

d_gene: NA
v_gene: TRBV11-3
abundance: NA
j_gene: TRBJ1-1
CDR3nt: TGTGCCAGCAGCGTCCGGGAGATGAACACTGAAGCTTTCTTT
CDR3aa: CASSVREMNTEAFF

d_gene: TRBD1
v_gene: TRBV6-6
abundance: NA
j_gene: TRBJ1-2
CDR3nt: TGTGCCAGCAGCCTCCAGGGGGACAGCCCTAACTATGGCTACACCTTC
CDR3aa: CASSLQGDSPNYGYTF

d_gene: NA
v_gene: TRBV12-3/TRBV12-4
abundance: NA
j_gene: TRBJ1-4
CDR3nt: TGTGCCAGCAGTCCCTCGCAGGAAAAACTGTTTTTT
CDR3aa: CASSPSQEKLFF

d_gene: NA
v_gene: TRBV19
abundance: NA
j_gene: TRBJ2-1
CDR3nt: TGTGCCAGTAGGGGGGGATACAATGAGCAGTTCTTC
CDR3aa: CASRGGYNEQFF

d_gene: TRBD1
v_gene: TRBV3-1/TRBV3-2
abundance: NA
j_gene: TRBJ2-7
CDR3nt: TGTGCCAGCAGCCTACGGGACAGGGGGCGCGAGCAGTACTTC
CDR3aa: CASSLRDRGREQYF

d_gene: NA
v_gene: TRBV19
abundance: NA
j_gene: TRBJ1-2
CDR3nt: TGTGCCAGTAGTATGTCGGCAGGCCCGTTTGACTATGGCTACACCTTC
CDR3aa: CASSMSAGPFDYGYTF

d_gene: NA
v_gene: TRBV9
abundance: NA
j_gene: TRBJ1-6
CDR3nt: TGTGCCAGCAGCGTAGAAGGGGGTAATTCACCCCTCCACTTT
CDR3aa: CASSVEGGNSPLHF

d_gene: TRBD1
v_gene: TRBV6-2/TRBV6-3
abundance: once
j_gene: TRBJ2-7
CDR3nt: TGTGCCAGCAGTTACAGGGTCGGGACAGGGTCCTACGAGCAGTACTTC
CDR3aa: CASSYRVGTGSYEQYF

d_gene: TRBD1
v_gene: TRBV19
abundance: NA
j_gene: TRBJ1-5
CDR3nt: TGTGCCAGTAGTATCCAGGGGGCAGGGGATCAGCCCCAGCATTTT
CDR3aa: CASSIQGAGDQPQHF

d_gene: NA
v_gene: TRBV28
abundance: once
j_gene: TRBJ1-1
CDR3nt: TGTGCCAGCAGTTTAGCCCTGGGAACGGGCACTGAAGCTTTCTTT
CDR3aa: CASSLALGTGTEAFF

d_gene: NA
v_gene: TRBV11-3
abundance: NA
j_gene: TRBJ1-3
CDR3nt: TGTGCCAGCAGCATCGACAGATTTGGAAACACCATATATTTT
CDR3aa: CASSIDRFGNTIYF

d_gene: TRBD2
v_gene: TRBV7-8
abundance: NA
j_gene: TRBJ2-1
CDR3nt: TGTGCCAGCAGCCCAGCGACTAGCAACAATGAGCAGTTCTTC
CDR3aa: CASSPATSNNEQFF

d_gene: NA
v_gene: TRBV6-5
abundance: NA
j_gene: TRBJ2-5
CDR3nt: TGTGCCAGCAGTTACAGCTGGTCTAAAGAGACCCAGTACTTC
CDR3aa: CASSYSWSKETQYF

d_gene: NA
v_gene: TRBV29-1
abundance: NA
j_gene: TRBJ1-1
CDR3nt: TGCAGCGGAAACACGGGCACCACTGAAGCTTTCTTT
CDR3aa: CSGNTGTTEAFF

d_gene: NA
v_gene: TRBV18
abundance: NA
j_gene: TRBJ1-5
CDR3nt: TGTGCCAGCTCACCACCCAATCAGGGATACCAGCCCCAGCATTTT
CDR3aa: CASSPPNQGYQPQHF

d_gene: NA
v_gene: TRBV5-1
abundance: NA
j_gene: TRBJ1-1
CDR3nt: TGCGCCAGCAGCGAACAGGGAGGGAACACTGAAGCTTTCTTT
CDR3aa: CASSEQGGNTEAFF

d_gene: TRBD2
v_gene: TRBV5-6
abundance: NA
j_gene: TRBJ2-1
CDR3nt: TGTGCCAGCAGCTTACGGGACTACTACAATGAGCAGTTCTTC
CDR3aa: CASSLRDYYNEQFF

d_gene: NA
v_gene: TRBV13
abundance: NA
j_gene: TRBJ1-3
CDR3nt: TGTGCCAGCAGCTCTTCAGGGGCCAGAAACACCATATATTTT
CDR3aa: CASSSSGARNTIYF

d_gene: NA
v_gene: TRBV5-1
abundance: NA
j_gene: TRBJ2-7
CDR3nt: TGCGCCAGCAGCCACGACCTAGCCCGGGACTACGAGCAGTACTTC
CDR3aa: CASSHDLARDYEQYF

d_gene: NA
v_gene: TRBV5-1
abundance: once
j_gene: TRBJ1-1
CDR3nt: TGCGCCAGCAGCTTGGAGTTGGGGCGGAACACTGAAGCTTTCTTT
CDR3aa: CASSLELGRNTEAFF

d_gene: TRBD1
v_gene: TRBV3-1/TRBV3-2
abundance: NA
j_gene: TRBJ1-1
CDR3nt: TGTGCCAGCAGCTTTACGACAGGGAAAGCTTTCTTT
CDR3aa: CASSFTTGKAFF

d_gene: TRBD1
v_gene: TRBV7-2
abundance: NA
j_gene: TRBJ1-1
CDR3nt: TGTGCCAGCAGCTTAGACGGACAGGGAAACACTGAAGCTTTCTTT
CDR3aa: CASSLDGQGNTEAFF

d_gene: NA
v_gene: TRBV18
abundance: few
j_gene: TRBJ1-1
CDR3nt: TGTGCCAGCTCACCCATGGCCGACACTGAAGCTTTCTTT
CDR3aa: CASSPMADTEAFF

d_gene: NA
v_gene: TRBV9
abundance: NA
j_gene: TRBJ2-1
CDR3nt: TGTGCCAGCAGCGGGGTCAGGGAGCTTGAGCAGTTCTTC
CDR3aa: CASSGVRELEQFF

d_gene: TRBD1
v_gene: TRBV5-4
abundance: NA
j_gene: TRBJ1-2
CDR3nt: TGTGCCAGCAGCTTACCCAGACAGGGACAAAACTATGGCTACACCTTC
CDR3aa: CASSLPRQGQNYGYTF

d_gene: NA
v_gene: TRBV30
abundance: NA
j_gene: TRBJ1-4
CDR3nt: TGTGCCTGGAACAGGTTACCAACTAATGAAAAACTGTTTTTT
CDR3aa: CAWNRLPTNEKLFF

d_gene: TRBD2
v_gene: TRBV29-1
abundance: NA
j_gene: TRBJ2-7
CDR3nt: TGCAGCGTTGTTCGCGGGGGTACCTACGAGCAGTACTTC
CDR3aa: CSVVRGGTYEQYF

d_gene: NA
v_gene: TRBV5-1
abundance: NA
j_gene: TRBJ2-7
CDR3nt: TGCGCCAGCAGCTTGGAAGTTACCTACGAGCAGTACTTC
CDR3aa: CASSLEVTYEQYF

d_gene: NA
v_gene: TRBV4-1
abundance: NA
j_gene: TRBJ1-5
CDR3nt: TGCGCCAGCAGCCAAGATCATAAGGAGAGCAATCAGCCCCAGCATTTT
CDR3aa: CASSQDHKESNQPQHF

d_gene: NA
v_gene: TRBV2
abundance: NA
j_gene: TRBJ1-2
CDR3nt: TGTGCCAGCAGTGAATTTCTGGTCAACTATGGCTACACCTTC
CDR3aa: CASSEFLVNYGYTF

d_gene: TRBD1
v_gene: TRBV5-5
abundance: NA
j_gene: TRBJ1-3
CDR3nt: TGTGCCAGCAGCCCCGGGACAGGGGTCTCTGGAAACACCATATATTTT
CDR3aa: CASSPGTGVSGNTIYF

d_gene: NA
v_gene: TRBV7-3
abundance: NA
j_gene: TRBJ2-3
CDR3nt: TGTGCCAGCAGCCGGGACAGCACAGATACGCAGTATTTT
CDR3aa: CASSRDSTDTQYF

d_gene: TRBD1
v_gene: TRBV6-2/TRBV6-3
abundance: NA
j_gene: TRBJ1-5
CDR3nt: TGTGCCAGCAGTTACTCGATTCTGACAGGGGGTCAGAATCAGCCCCAGCATTTT
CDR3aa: CASSYSILTGGQNQPQHF

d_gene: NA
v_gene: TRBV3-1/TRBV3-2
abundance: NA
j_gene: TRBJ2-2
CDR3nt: TGTGCCAGCAGCCAAGAGGGACTTGGCACCGGGGAGCTGTTTTTT
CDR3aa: CASSQEGLGTGELFF

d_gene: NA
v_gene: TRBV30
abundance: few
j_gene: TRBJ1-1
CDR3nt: TGTGCCTGGAGTGTAACGGGGTACACTGAAGCTTTCTTT
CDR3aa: CAWSVTGYTEAFF

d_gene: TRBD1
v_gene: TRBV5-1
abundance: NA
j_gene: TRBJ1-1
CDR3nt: TGCGCCAGCAGCTTGTACTCACAGGGGGACACTGAAGCTTTCTTT
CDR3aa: CASSLYSQGDTEAFF

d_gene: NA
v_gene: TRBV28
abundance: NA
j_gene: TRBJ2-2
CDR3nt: TGTGCCAGCAGTTTAGGGGGGGCTAACACCGGGGAGCTGTTTTTT
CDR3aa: CASSLGGANTGELFF

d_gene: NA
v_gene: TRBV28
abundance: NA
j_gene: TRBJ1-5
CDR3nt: TGTGCCAGTCACAGCAATCAGCCCCAGCATTTT
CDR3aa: CASHSNQPQHF

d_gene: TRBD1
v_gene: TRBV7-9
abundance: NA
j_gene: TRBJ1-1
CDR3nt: TGTGCCAGCAGCTTAGGGGGACAGGGTACTGAAGCTTTCTTT
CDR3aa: CASSLGGQGTEAFF

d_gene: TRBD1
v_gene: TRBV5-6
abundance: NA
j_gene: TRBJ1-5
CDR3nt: TGTGCCAGCAGCCTTCGACAGGGGAGCAATCAGCCCCAGCATTTT
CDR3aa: CASSLRQGSNQPQHF

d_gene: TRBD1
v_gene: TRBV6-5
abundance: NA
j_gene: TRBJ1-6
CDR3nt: TGTGCCAGCAGCGGGGGACAGGGGGATTCACCCCTCCACTTT
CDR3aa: CASSGGQGDSPLHF

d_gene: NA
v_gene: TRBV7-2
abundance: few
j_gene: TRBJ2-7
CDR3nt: TGTGCCAGCAGCTTTCAGGACAGCTACGAGCAGTACTTC
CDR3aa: CASSFQDSYEQYF

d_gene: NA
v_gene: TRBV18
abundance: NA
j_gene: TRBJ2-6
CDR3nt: TGTGCCAGCTCACCCCAGGGGTCTGGGGCCAACGTCCTGACTTTC
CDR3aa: CASSPQGSGANVLTF